This is a list of T cell receptor beta chains from one sample in a study of T-cell memory formation after mild COVID-19. TCRdb passed the 5' RACE reads through MiXCR, listing each CDR3 protein once. The data contain around 440,000 distinct CDR3 sequences, 15% to 20% of them seen just once; the ten biggest clones take up 9% to 15%. The sample comprised PBMCs or a T cell subset sorted from them (not recorded which). These receptors came from an adult woman who had mild COVID-19 (a few samples of this study predate the infection). Cell type and time point are not known. Both conserved end residues are part of each CDR3. The D gene is left open where the match is weak. Part of the rows lack a size; the others show once, few, many or a class for expanded clones.

TRBV7-2,TRBJ1-1,many,-,CASSLGSGWTEAFF,TGTGCCAGCAGCTTAGGGTCGGGGTGGACTGAAGCTTTCTTT
TRBV6-5,TRBJ2-5,-,TRBD2,CASSAGRDQETQYF,TGTGCCAGCAGCGCAGGGAGGGACCAAGAGACCCAGTACTTC
TRBV11-2,TRBJ2-3,-,-,CASSFNGGQNTQYF,TGTGCCAGCAGCTTTAACGGGGGGCAAAATACGCAGTATTTT
TRBV7-9,TRBJ2-3,few,-,CASSRASGRTDTQYF,TGTGCCAGCAGCCGGGCATCGGGACGCACAGATACGCAGTATTTT
TRBV9,TRBJ2-2,-,TRBD2,CASSVATSGGAGELFF,TGTGCCAGCAGCGTAGCGACTAGCGGGGGGGCCGGGGAGCTGTTTTTT
TRBV12-3/TRBV12-4,TRBJ1-2,-,TRBD1,CASTLTGTSYGYTF,TGTGCCAGCACCCTGACAGGGACCAGTTATGGCTACACCTTC
TRBV5-1,TRBJ2-3,-,TRBD1,CASSLGRGSTDTQYF,TGCGCCAGCAGCTTGGGCAGGGGGAGCACAGATACGCAGTATTTT
TRBV24-1,TRBJ2-2,many,TRBD1,CATRSTGTGGTGELFF,TGTGCCACCAGAAGTACCGGGACAGGGGGCACCGGGGAGCTGTTTTTT
TRBV6-1,TRBJ1-5,-,-,CASSPDPRVRSNQPQHF,TGTGCCAGCAGTCCCGATCCCAGGGTGAGGAGCAATCAGCCCCAGCATTTT
TRBV24-1,TRBJ2-5,-,-,CATSDPGTSGRRETQYF,TGTGCCACCAGTGACCCCGGAACGAGTGGGAGGCGAGAGACCCAGTACTTC
TRBV7-2,TRBJ2-7,few,-,CASTRTNPYEQYF,TGTGCCAGCACCCGGACAAACCCCTACGAGCAGTACTTC
TRBV4-1,TRBJ2-7,few,-,CASSRKKDGQSYEQYF,TGCGCCAGCAGCCGGAAAAAAGACGGACAGTCCTACGAGCAGTACTTC
TRBV19,TRBJ1-2,-,-,CASSSTGPAVFYGYTF,TGTGCCAGTAGTTCGACGGGACCCGCCGTTTTTTATGGCTACACCTTC
TRBV25-1,TRBJ2-2,many,-,CASSGGVIGELFF,TGTGCCAGCAGTGGAGGGGTTATCGGGGAGCTGTTTTTT
TRBV5-5,TRBJ2-1,few,-,CASILTEPGYEQFF,TGTGCCAGCATCTTAACAGAGCCAGGCTATGAGCAGTTCTTC
TRBV7-9,TRBJ2-7,few,TRBD1,CASSPRTGGRLPYGQYF,TGTGCCAGCAGCCCGCGGACAGGGGGCCGTTTGCCGTACGGGCAGTACTTC
TRBV5-1,TRBJ2-7,few,-,CASSPRDANYEQYF,TGCGCCAGCAGCCCCCGGGACGCCAACTACGAGCAGTACTTC
TRBV2,TRBJ2-5,few,-,CASSSDNQETQYF,TGTGCCAGCAGTTCAGACAATCAAGAGACCCAGTACTTC
TRBV4-2,TRBJ2-5,-,TRBD1,CASSSPGTAGQETQYF,TGTGCCAGCAGCTCGCCCGGGACAGCCGGACAAGAGACCCAGTACTTC
TRBV24-1,TRBJ2-3,few,-,CATSEWGRGTDTQYF,TGTGCCACCAGTGAATGGGGCCGGGGCACAGATACGCAGTATTTT
TRBV30,TRBJ1-6,-,-,CAWSVGISPLHF,TGTGCCTGGAGTGTGGGGATTTCACCCCTCCACTTT
TRBV6-5,TRBJ1-3,-,-,CASSLDSLGSGNTIYF,TGTGCCAGCAGTTTAGACAGTCTCGGCTCTGGAAACACCATATATTTT
TRBV2,TRBJ1-6,-,-,CASSGPNSPLHF,TGTGCCAGCTCGGGCCCTAATTCACCCCTCCACTTT
TRBV24-1,TRBJ2-1,few,-,CATKDASNEQFF,TGTGCCACCAAGGACGCCTCAAATGAGCAGTTCTTC
TRBV30,TRBJ2-7,-,-,CAWSEGPAYYEQYF,TGTGCCTGGAGTGAGGGGCCAGCCTACTACGAGCAGTACTTC
TRBV28,TRBJ2-7,few,TRBD1,CASSFRDSEQYF,TGTGCCAGCAGTTTCCGGGACAGCGAGCAGTACTTC
TRBV20-1,TRBJ2-1,-,TRBD1,CSAGGQGTYNEQFF,TGCAGTGCTGGGGGACAGGGCACCTACAATGAGCAGTTCTTC
TRBV7-2,TRBJ2-4,many,-,CASSFGHKAKNIQYF,TGTGCCAGCAGCTTCGGACACAAAGCCAAAAACATTCAGTACTTC
TRBV7-2,TRBJ1-2,few,-,CASSDVLTANYGYTF,TGTGCCAGCAGCGACGTTCTGACAGCTAACTATGGCTACACCTTC
TRBV12-3/TRBV12-4,TRBJ2-7,few,TRBD1,CASSSPPGQGFHEQYF,TGTGCCAGCAGTTCCCCCCCGGGACAGGGGTTCCACGAGCAGTACTTC
TRBV4-1,TRBJ1-6,-,TRBD1,CASSQREGADNSPLHF,TGCGCCAGCAGCCAGAGGGAGGGGGCGGATAATTCACCCCTCCACTTT
TRBV24-1,TRBJ2-1,few,-,CATSSLDQYNEQFF,TGTGCCACCAGCAGCTTGGACCAGTACAATGAGCAGTTCTTC
TRBV12-3/TRBV12-4,TRBJ2-3,few,TRBD2,CASRPSGRAGDTQYF,TGTGCCAGCAGACCCAGCGGGAGGGCCGGAGATACGCAGTATTTT
TRBV4-1,TRBJ2-3,-,-,CASSRGISDTQYF,TGCGCCAGCAGCCGGGGTATTTCAGATACGCAGTATTTT
TRBV7-9,TRBJ2-5,-,TRBD2,CASSLGGLAGVGETQYF,TGTGCCAGCAGCTTAGGCGGCCTAGCGGGAGTTGGCGAGACCCAGTACTTC
TRBV12-3/TRBV12-4,TRBJ1-1,few,-,CASSLGGSGAFF,TGTGCCAGCAGTTTAGGAGGGTCTGGGGCTTTCTTT
TRBV7-9,TRBJ1-4,-,-,CASSPAGAEKLFF,TGTGCCAGCAGCCCCGCGGGCGCTGAAAAACTGTTTTTT
TRBV6-1,TRBJ1-1,-,-,CASSERVNTEAFF,TGTGCCAGCAGTGAACGGGTGAACACTGAAGCTTTCTTT
TRBV2,TRBJ1-1,-,-,CASLLSPNTEAFF,TGTGCCAGCTTACTCAGCCCGAACACTGAAGCTTTCTTT
TRBV12-3/TRBV12-4,TRBJ1-5,-,TRBD1,CASSRTGGTNQPQHF,TGTGCCAGCAGTCGGACAGGCGGAACAAATCAGCCCCAGCATTTT
TRBV7-2,TRBJ2-2,-,TRBD2,CASSLDKLAGVTTGELFF,TGTGCCAGCAGCTTAGATAAACTAGCGGGAGTAACCACCGGGGAGCTGTTTTTT